A single sample is the source of the 25 T cell receptor beta chains below, sequenced in a study of Graves' ophthalmopathy and Graves' hyperthyroidism. The authors amplified TCR beta CDR3 regions, and they did so from RNA transcripts for repertoire sequencing. An opening RT-PCR round employed HTBI primers and preceded a second-round multiplex PCR. TCRdb fed the multiplex PCR reads into MiXCR, producing one record per CDR3 protein. This sample yields 900,000 to 1,200,000 distinct CDR3 sequences, of which less than 45% are seen a single time; approximately 10% belongs to the top ten. Sequencing used peripheral blood or thyroid tissue (not recorded which). These receptor sequences come from an adult man with Graves' hyperthyroidism.

This clonotype was seen more than once but under ten times. The chain recombines TRBV20-1 with TRBJ2-2; 8 positions agree with TRBD2. V shed 0 bases, J shed 0 bases, and the junction held 0 bases outside the gene matches. Germline CDR1 is DFQATT and CDR2 is SNEGSKA (reference sequence). This CDR3 contains 15 residues. The CDR3 here is CSARELAANTGELFF. CDR3 sequence (DNA): TGCAGTGCTAGAGAACTAGCGGCGAACACCGGGGAGCTGTTTTTT.

This chain links TRBV6-5 with TRBJ1-6; no firm D call. The CDR3 extends over 16 amino acids. Trimming removed 2 bases from V and 10 bases from J, with 18 bases in between. Germline values: CDR1 MNHEY, CDR2 SVGAGI. The CDR3 sequence: CASSYDPGRDESPLHF. CDR3 nucleotide sequence: TGTGCCAGCAGTTACGATCCGGGCCGGGATGAATCACCCCTCCACTTT.

In the case of this clonotype: Germline and junction disagree at one end, which may indicate a read error. This chain links TRBV7-9 with TRBJ1-4; D remains unclear. This CDR3 spans 15 amino acids. Germline V lookup: CDR1 SEHNR, CDR2 FQNEAQ (reference sequence). The CDR3 reads CASSTVDGPIGKLFF. CDR3 bases: TGCGCCAGCAGTACTGTGGACGGACCCATCGGAAAACTGTTTTTT.

The sample holds many counts of this clonotype. The CDR3 DNA is TGTGCCAGCAGCTTATATCCAGTCACTGAAGCTTTCTTT. It encodes CASSLYPVTEAFF. J is TRBJ1-1 and V is TRBV7-2; D not certain. The CDR3 is made up of 13 amino acids. Trimming stripped 2 bases from V and 4 bases from J, with 8 bases between. Germline loops: CDR1 SGHTA, CDR2 FQGNSA.

This clonotype was seen only a few times. A much larger clone differs by one base, so this may be a read error. The CDR3 DNA is TGTGCCAGCAGAACCGGGACAGGGTACACCGGGGAGCTGTTTTTT. It yields the protein CASRTGTGYTGELFF. This chain joins TRBV6-5 and TRBJ2-2, with TRBD1 matching over 9 bases. The V gene end was trimmed by 6 bases and the J gene end by 3 bases; junction bases not matched to a gene: 5. This CDR3 has 15 amino acids. Germline-derived CDR1 and CDR2 are MNHEY and SVGAGI.

Remarks on this clonotype: This may be a read error: a much more frequent sequence differs by one nucleotide. The genes are TRBV20-1 and TRBJ2-7, with 8 bases that match TRBD2. Germline V gene sequence: CDR1 DFQATT, CDR2 SNEGSKA (reference sequence). V lost 1 base to trimming and J lost 7 bases; unmatched junction nucleotides: 9. The CDR3 is 14 amino acids. The chain's CDR3 is CSARVVARGGEQYF. CDR3 DNA: TGCAGTGCTAGAGTGGTTGCTCGCGGGGGGGAGCAGTACTTC.

The chain has TRBV12-5 and TRBJ1-2; no definite D call. This CDR3 is built from 16 residues. Germline lookup yields CDR1 LGHNT and CDR2 FRNRAP. V was shortened by 1 base and J by 4 bases, with 16 bases between the two germline ends. The CDR3 protein is CASGLAVDGTRYGYTF. The CDR3 DNA is TGTGCTAGTGGTTTGGCCGTGGACGGAACCCGCTATGGCTACACCTTC.

The rearrangement links TRBV20-1 to TRBJ1-6, with unresolved D. Deletions cut 5 bases from V and 7 bases from J, with 6 bases between. This CDR3 has 11 amino acids. Germline V CDR1 and CDR2: DFQATT, SNEGSKA (reference sequence). CDR3 DNA: TGCAGTGCTGCGGACAATTCACCCCTCCACTTT. Protein product: CSAADNSPLHF.

The rearrangement links TRBV10-3 to TRBJ2-7, with 8 bases lining up with TRBD2. The CDR3 sequence is 15 residues long. Germline loops: CDR1 ENHRY, CDR2 SYGVKD. The ends lost 6 bases at V and 2 bases at J; junction bases unmatched: 9. CDR3 nucleotide sequence: TGTGCCATCAGCCAAGATAGGCGGGGGGCCTACGAGCAGTACTTC. Amino acid sequence: CAISQDRRGAYEQYF.

This clonotype was seen a few times. V usage is TRBV19 and J usage is TRBJ2-2; 8 positions match TRBD2. This CDR3 spans 15 amino acids. V lost 5 bases, J lost 4 bases, and 6 bases stayed unmatched. Germline V lookup: CDR1 LNHDA, CDR2 SQIVND (reference sequence). The CDR3 coding sequence is TGTGCCAGTAGTCAGAGCGGGGGCAGCACCGGGGAGCTGTTTTTT. Amino acid sequence: CASSQSGGSTGELFF.

In this sample, this clonotype turned up many times. The genes are TRBV29-1 and TRBJ1-1, with no clear D. Germline CDR1 and CDR2: SQVTM and ANQGSEA. Trimming pared 3 bases from V and 11 bases from J, leaving 13 bases between. The CDR3 runs 11 residues. CDR3 nucleotide sequence: TGCAGCGTTGATGTCCTCGGCGGGGCTTTCTTT. This gives the protein CSVDVLGGAFF.

The V and J genes are TRBV2 and TRBJ2-3; no reliable D call. This CDR3 comprises 13 residues. Germline CDR1 and CDR2: SNHLY and FYNNEI. Trimming took off 3 bases at V and 6 bases at J, with 10 bases between the two ends. The CDR3 DNA reads TGTGCCAGCAGTGAGGCCGTCGGCGATACGCAGTATTTT. It codes for CASSEAVGDTQYF.

CDR3 loop: CASRLRYEVFYEQYF. Written as DNA, the CDR3 is TGTGCCAGCAGATTACGGTATGAAGTATTCTACGAGCAGTACTTC. The chain joins TRBV19 to TRBJ2-7; D is ambiguous. Germline V gives CDR1 LNHDA, CDR2 SQIVND (reference sequence). The V end was cut by 9 bases, the J end by 3 bases, with 21 bases between. CDR3 length equals 15 residues.

The V call is TRBV19, the J call TRBJ1-5, with TRBD1 matching 7 bases. After removal of 5 bases from V and 0 bases from J, the junction contained 19 bases not matched to a gene. The CDR3 is 20 residues long. The germline CDR1 and CDR2 sequences are LNHDA and SQIVND (reference sequence). CDR3: CASSPFTDSGDSNSNQPQHF. CDR3 in DNA: TGTGCCAGTAGTCCCTTTACAGACAGCGGGGACAGCAATAGCAATCAGCCCCAGCATTTT.

J is TRBJ2-2 and V is TRBV2, with a possible D match to TRBD1 (8 bases). Deletions cut 11 bases from V and 3 bases from J, with 22 bases between. Per germline, CDR1 SNHLY and CDR2 FYNNEI. CDR3 length equals 16 residues. CDR3 nucleotide sequence: TGTGCCGGTACAGGGGGGGACACCCGCGACACCGGGGAGCTGTTTTTT. Amino acid sequence: CAGTGGDTRDTGELFF.

This clonotype has ten or more counts. This chain joins TRBV13 and TRBJ2-7, with D perhaps TRBD1 (6 bases). CDR3 length: 14 amino acids. In germline, CDR1 is PRHDT, CDR2 FYEKMQ (reference sequence). The V and J ends lost 2 bases and 4 bases respectively, with 12 bases between them. Written as DNA, the CDR3 is TGTGCCAGCAGCTTAAACAGGGTCTCATACGAGCAGTACTTC. Protein: CASSLNRVSYEQYF.

The DNA for the CDR3 is TGCAGCGTTGTGCCCGGGGGTTTGGGTTATGGCTACACCATATATTTT. Translation gives CSVVPGGLGYGYTIYF. The chain combines TRBV29-1 with TRBJ1-3, with TRBD1 as a possible D gene (5 bases). V gave up 4 bases and J gave up 8 bases, with 24 bases separating them. The germline gives CDR1 SQVTM, CDR2 ANQGSEA. This CDR3 spans 16 amino acids.

This clonotype appeared a few times. The chain uses TRBV15 and TRBJ1-5, with D unresolved. V lost 8 bases to trimming and J lost 3 bases, with 8 bases between them. Germline loops: CDR1 LNHNV, CDR2 YYDKDF (reference sequence). CDR3 length: 12 residues. CDR3 DNA sequence: TGTGCCACCGGGCAGGACAATCAGCCCCAGCATTTT. Its protein product is CATGQDNQPQHF.

This clonotype was seen at least ten times. The chain carries TRBV10-3 and TRBJ2-5; 7 nucleotides match TRBD2. The V gene's germline CDR1 is ENHRY and CDR2 SYGVKD. Trimming took 8 bases from V and 2 from J; bases not matched to a gene: 5. The CDR3 spans 13 residues. In nucleotides, the CDR3 is TGTGCCATCGGTGGGGGGGGGCAAGAGACCCAGTACTTC. This codes for CAIGGGGQETQYF.

This clonotype was recorded many times. CDR3 nucleotides: TGTGCCAGCCAAACTAGCGGGAGTTACCAAGAGACCCAGTACTTC. As protein: CASQTSGSYQETQYF. This chain uses TRBV11-2 with TRBJ2-5; 11 bases are a match to TRBD2. This CDR3 spans 15 amino acids. The J segment lost 0 bases and the V segment lost 8 bases, leaving 5 bases of the junction unmatched. From germline, CDR1 is SGHAT and CDR2 FQNNGV. Drawing the rest from reference TRBV11-2 and TRBJ2-5, the complete variable domain is EAGVAQSPRYKIIEKRQSVAFWCNPISGHATLYWYQQILGQGPKLLIQFQNNGVVDDSQLPKDRFSAERLKGVDSTLKIQPAKLEDSAVYLCASQTSGSYQETQYFGPGTRLLVL.

This clonotype appeared a few times. At one of its ends the junction is not consistent with the germline gene, which may arise from a read error. The rearrangement uses TRBV10-2 and TRBJ2-7, with 7 positions matching TRBD1. The CDR3 extends over 16 amino acids. CDR1 and CDR2 from the germline V gene are WSHSY and SAAADI. CDR3 sequence: CASRVAHRDRGDEQYF. The CDR3 DNA reads as TGTGCCAGCCGCGTCGCCCACCGGGACAGAGGTGACGAGCAGTACTTC.

V and J are TRBV25-1 and TRBJ2-2; 12 bases are shared with TRBD1. The CDR3 runs 19 residues. Germline-derived CDR1 and CDR2 are MGHDK and SYGVNS. The trim removed 5 bases at V and 6 bases at J, leaving 16 bases unmatched. In DNA form, the CDR3 reads TGTGCCAGCAGTTCGGTCCCGGGACAGGGGGCGCGTGGCGCCGGGGAGCTGTTTTTT. Its protein is CASSSVPGQGARGAGELFF.

The chain uses TRBV7-6 and TRBJ2-7, with 9 bases fitting TRBD1. V trimming: 5 bases; J trimming: 12 bases; junction bases outside the gene matches: 11. This CDR3 is 13 amino acids long. The germline V gene has CDR1 SGHVS and CDR2 FNYEAQ. Here the CDR3 DNA reads TGTGCCAGCAGCCCGAGACAGGGGGGTCAGCCGTACTTC. It translates to CASSPRQGGQPYF.

The CDR3: CASTKSAGNQPQHF. The DNA for the CDR3 is TGTGCCAGCACCAAGTCTGCGGGCAATCAGCCCCAGCATTTT. This chain joins TRBV12-3 or TRBV12-4 and TRBJ1-5; D remains unclear. The CDR3 has 14 amino acids. Trimming cost V 7 bases and J 2 bases, with 12 bases left between them.

The V gene is TRBV7-2, the J gene TRBJ1-5; D unresolved. Trimming cost V 4 bases and J 0 bases, with 10 bases left between them. The CDR3 runs to 15 residues. The V gene's germline CDR1 is SGHTA and CDR2 FQGNSA. The CDR3 DNA reads as TGTGCCAGCAGCTCAAGGAACAATAGCAATCAGCCCCAGCATTTT. Translating it yields CASSSRNNSNQPQHF. The whole variable domain, remainder taken from reference TRBV7-2 and TRBJ1-5, is GAGVSQSPSNKVTEKGKDVELRCDPISGHTALYWYRQSLGQGLEFLIYFQGNSAPDKSGLPSDRFSAERTGGSVSTLTIQRTQQEDSAVYLCASSSRNNSNQPQHFGDGTRLSIL.